The text below deals with one TCR beta chain. Original data processing: Amplified reference gene primers provided the basis for estimating nucleated cell counts. This table comes from immunoSEQ multiplex PCR, and its TCRdb copy is limited to in-frame clones, with some not included. Clone size and V and J calls were adopted from that table, with D and trimming inferred from the DNA. In the table there are around 120,000 clones, 75% to 90% of which are singletons. The data originate from a study of blood T cell repertoires in COVID-19. For the study at large: COVID-19 samples collected from the United States, Italy and Spain covered acute and convalescent phases. T cells, B-cell-depleted T cells, or PBMCs supplied cDNA or gDNA.

The V gene's germline CDR1 is MDHEN and CDR2 SYDVKM. V lost 8 bases and J lost 6, with 21 bases in between. The CDR3 has 15 amino acids. Sequencing was done on a sample of peripheral blood. This rearrangement joins TRBV28 to TRBJ2-3; no clear D gene. This TCR came from a human donor in a cohort sampled during active COVID-19. The CDR3 coding sequence is TGTGCCAGCTATCCTCTAGGAGACTTTATCGATACGCAGTATTTT. Its protein product is CASYPLGDFIDTQYF.